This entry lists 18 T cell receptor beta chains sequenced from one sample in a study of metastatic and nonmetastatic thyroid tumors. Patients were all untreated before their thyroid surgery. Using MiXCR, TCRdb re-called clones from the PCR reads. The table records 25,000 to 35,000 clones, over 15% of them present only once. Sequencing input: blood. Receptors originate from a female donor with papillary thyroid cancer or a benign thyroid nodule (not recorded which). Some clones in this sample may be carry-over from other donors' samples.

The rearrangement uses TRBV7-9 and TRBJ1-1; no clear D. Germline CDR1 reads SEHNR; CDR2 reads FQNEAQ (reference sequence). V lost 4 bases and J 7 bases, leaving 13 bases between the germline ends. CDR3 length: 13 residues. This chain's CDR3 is CASSSYVECEAFF. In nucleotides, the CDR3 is TGTGCCAGCAGCTCATATGTGGAATGTGAAGCTTTCTTT.

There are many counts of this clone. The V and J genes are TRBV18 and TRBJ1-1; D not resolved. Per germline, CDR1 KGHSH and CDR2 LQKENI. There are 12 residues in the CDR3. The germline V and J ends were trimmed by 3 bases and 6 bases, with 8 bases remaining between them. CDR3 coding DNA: TGTGCCAGCTCACCCTCAGGCGCTGAAGCTTTCTTT. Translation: CASSPSGAEAFF. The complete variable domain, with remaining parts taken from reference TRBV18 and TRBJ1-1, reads NAGVMQNPRHLVRRRGQEARLRCSPMKGHSHVYWYRQLPEEGLKFMVYLQKENIIDESGMPKERFSAEFPKEGPSILRIQQVVRGDSAAYFCASSPSGAEAFFGQGTRLTVV.

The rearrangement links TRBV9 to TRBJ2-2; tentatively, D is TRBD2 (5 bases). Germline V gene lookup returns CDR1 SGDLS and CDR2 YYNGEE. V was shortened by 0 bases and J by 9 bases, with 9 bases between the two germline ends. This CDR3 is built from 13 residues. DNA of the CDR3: TGTGCCAGCAGCGTAGGAGGGTTGTGGGAGCTGTTTTTT. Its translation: CASSVGGLWELFF. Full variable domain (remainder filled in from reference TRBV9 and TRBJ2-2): DSGVTQTPKHLITATGQRVTLRCSPRSGDLSVYWYQQSLDQGLQFLIQYYNGEERAKGNILERFSAQQFPDLHSELNLSSLELGDSALYFCASSVGGLWELFFGEGSRLTVL.

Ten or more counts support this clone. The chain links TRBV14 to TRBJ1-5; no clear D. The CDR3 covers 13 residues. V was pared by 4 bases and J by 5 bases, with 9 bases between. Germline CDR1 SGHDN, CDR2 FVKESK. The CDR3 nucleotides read TGTGCCAGCAGCCTGGTGGGGTATCAGCCCCAGCATTTT. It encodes CASSLVGYQPQHF.

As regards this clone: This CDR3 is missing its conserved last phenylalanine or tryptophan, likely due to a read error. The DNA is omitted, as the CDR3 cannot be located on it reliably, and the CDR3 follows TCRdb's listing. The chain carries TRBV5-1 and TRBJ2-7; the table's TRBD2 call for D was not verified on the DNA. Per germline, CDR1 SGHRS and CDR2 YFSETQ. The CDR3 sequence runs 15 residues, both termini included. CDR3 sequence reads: CASSLVLAGDYEHYL.

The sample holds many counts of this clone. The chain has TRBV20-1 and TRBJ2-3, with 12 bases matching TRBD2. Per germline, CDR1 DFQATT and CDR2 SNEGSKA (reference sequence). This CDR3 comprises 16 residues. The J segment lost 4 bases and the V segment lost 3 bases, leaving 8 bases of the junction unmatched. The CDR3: CSASRPSGRGADTQYF. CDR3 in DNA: TGCAGTGCTAGTCGTCCTAGCGGGAGGGGGGCAGATACGCAGTATTTT.

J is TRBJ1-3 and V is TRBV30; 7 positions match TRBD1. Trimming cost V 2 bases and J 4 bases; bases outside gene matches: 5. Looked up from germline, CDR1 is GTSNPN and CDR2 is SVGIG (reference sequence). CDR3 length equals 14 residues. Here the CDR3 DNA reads TGTGCCTGGAGTCCGGGGACAGCAGGAAACACCATATATTTT. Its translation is CAWSPGTAGNTIYF.

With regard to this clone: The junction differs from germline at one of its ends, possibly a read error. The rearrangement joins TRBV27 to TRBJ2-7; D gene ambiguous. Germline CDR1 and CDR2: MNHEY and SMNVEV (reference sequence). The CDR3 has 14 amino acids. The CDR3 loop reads CASMRSGVMFEHYF. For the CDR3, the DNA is TGTGCCAGCATGCGCTCTGGGGTTATGTTCGAGCATTACTTC.

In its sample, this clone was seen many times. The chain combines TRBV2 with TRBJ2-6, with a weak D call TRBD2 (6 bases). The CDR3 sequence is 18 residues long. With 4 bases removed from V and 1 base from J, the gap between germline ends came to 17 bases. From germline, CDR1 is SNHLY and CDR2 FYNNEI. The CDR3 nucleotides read TGTGCCAGCAGTGGGTCGGGACTTTACCCTTCTGGGGCCAACGTCCTGACTTTC. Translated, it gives CASSGSGLYPSGANVLTF.

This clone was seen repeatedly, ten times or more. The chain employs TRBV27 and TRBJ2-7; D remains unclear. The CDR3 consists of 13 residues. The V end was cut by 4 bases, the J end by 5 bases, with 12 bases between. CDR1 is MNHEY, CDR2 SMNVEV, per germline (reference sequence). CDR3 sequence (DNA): TGTGCCAGCAGTTCCCTACTGAGGAACGAGCAGTACTTC. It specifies CASSSLLRNEQYF.

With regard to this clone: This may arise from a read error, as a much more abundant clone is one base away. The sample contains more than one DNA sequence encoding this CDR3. In nucleotides, the CDR3 is TGTGCCAGCAGCCCCGGATCAGGCGCTGGGGGGGAGACCCAGTACTTC. Translation gives CASSPGSGAGGETQYF. The V gene is TRBV7-2, the J gene TRBJ2-5; D might be TRBD2 (6 bases). With 5 bases removed from V and 5 bases from J, the gap between germline ends came to 21 bases. Germline CDR1 SGHTA, CDR2 FQGNSA. The CDR3 covers 16 residues. Complete variable domain (other parts from reference TRBV7-2 and TRBJ2-5): GAGVSQSPSNKVTEKGKDVELRCDPISGHTALYWYRQSLGQGLEFLIYFQGNSAPDKSGLPSDRFSAERTGGSVSTLTIQRTQQEDSAVYLCASSPGSGAGGETQYFGPGTRLLVL.

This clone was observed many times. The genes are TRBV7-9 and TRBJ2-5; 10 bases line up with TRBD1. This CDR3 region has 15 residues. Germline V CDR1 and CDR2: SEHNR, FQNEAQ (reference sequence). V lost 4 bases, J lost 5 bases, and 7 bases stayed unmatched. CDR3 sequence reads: CASSWTGGSGETQYF. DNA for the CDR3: TGTGCCAGCAGCTGGACAGGGGGATCTGGGGAGACCCAGTACTTC.

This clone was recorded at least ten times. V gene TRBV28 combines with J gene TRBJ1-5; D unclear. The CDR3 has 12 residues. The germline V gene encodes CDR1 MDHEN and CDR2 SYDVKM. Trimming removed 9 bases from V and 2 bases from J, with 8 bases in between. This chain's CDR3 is CARTLCNQPQHF. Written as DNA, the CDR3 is TGTGCCAGGACATTATGCAATCAGCCCCAGCATTTT.

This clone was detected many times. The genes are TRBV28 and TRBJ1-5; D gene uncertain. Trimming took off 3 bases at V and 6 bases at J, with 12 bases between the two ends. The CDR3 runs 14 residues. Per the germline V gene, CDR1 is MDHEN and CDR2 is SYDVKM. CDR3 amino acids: CASSFGSTSQPQHF. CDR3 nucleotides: TGTGCCAGCAGTTTTGGGAGTACAAGTCAGCCCCAGCATTTT. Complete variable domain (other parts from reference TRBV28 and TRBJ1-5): DVKVTQSSRYLVKRTGEKVFLECVQDMDHENMFWYRQDPGLGLRLIYFSYDVKMKEKGDIPEGYSVSREKKERFSLILESASTNQTSMYLCASSFGSTSQPQHFGDGTRLSIL.

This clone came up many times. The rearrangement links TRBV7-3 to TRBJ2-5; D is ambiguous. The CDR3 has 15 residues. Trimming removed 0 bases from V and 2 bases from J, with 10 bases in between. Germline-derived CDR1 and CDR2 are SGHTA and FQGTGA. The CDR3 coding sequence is TGTGCCAGCAGCTTAACAGGCCAGAATCAAGAGACCCAGTACTTC. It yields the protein CASSLTGQNQETQYF. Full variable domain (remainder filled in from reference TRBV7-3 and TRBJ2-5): GAGVSQTPSNKVTEKGKYVELRCDPISGHTALYWYRQSLGQGPEFLIYFQGTGAADDSGLPNDRFFAVRPEGSVSTLKIQRTERGDSAVYLCASSLTGQNQETQYFGPGTRLLVL.

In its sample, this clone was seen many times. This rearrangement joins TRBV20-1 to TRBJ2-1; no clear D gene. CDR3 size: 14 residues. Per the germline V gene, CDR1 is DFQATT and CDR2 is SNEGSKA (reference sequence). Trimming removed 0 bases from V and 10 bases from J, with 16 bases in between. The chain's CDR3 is CSARDSLEGYEQFF. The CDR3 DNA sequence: TGCAGTGCTAGAGATAGCCTAGAAGGATACGAGCAGTTCTTC.

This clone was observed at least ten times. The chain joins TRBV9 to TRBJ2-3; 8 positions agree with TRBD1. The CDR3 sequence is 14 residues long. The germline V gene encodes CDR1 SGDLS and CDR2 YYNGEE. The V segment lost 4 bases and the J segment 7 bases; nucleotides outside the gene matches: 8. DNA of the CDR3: TGTGCCAGCAGCTCCGGACAGGGTCTGAATACGCAGTATTTT. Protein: CASSSGQGLNTQYF.

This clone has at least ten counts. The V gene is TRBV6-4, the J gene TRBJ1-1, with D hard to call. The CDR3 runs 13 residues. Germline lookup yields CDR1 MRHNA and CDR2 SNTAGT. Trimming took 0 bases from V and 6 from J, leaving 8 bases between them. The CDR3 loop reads CASSDSESAEAFF. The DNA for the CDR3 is TGTGCCAGCAGTGACTCAGAATCTGCTGAAGCTTTCTTT.